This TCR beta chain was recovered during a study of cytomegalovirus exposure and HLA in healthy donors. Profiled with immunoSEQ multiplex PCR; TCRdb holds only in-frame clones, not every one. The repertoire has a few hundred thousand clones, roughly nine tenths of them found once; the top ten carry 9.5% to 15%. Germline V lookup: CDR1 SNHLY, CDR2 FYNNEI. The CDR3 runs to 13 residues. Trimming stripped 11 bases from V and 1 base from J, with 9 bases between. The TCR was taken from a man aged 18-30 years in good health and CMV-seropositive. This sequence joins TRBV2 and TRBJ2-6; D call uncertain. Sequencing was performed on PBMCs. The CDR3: CAGQSSGANVLTF. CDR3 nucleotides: TGTGCCGGCCAGTCGTCTGGGGCCAACGTCCTGACTTTC.